A selection of T cell receptor beta chains follows, all from one sample in a study of tumor and adjacent non-tumor tissue in lung cancer. TCRdb itself ran the multiplex PCR reads through MiXCR, one entry per CDR3 protein. The table shows under 150,000 distinct CDR3 sequences, with roughly 66% occurring only once. Sequenced material: lung tumor tissue. Receptors originate from a man aged 60-69 years with small cell lung cancer. CDR3s include the opening cysteine and the closing phenylalanine or tryptophan. A D gene is named only where the DNA matches it firmly. Clone size is shown for a subset of rows, as once, few, many or a class of expanded clone.

abundance	v_gene	d_gene	j_gene	CDR3aa	CDR3nt
NA	TRBV11-3	TRBD2	TRBJ2-5	CASSTAGGSQETQYF	TGTGCCAGCAGCACTGCCGGGGGGTCCCAAGAGACCCAGTACTTC
few	TRBV11-1	TRBD2	TRBJ2-1	CSSGLGLAGAYPEQFF	TGTTCCAGCGGCTTAGGACTAGCGGGCGCCTACCCTGAGCAGTTCTTC
few	TRBV4-1	TRBD1	TRBJ1-2	CASSRAFTGVIDGYTF	TGCGCCAGCAGCCGAGCCTTTACAGGGGTTATAGATGGCTACACCTTC
once	TRBV20-1	TRBD2	TRBJ2-1	CSATSGTSGRTYNEQIF	TGCAGTGCCACTTCCGGGACTAGCGGGAGAACCTACAATGAGCAGATCTTC
once	TRBV4-2	TRBD2	TRBJ2-3	CAGSQERPSGRDTQYF	TGTGCCGGCAGCCAAGAAAGGCCTAGCGGGAGGGATACGCAGTATTTT
NA	TRBV24-1	NA	TRBJ2-3	CATSAKGRTYTQYF	TGTGCCACCAGTGCTAAGGGGCGGACATATACGCAGTATTTT
many	TRBV6-5	TRBD1	TRBJ1-6	CASRSGQGSSPLHF	TGTGCCAGCAGGTCAGGACAGGGGAGTTCACCCCTCCACTTT
NA	TRBV5-1	NA	TRBJ2-7	CASSLVGGSYEQYF	TGCGCCAGCAGCTTGGTTGGCGGGTCTTACGAGCAGTACTTC
NA	TRBV5-4	TRBD2	TRBJ2-2	CASSLGGKSGSSGELFF	TGTGCCAGCAGTCTTGGAGGGAAGAGCGGGAGCTCTGGGGAGCTGTTTTTT
many	TRBV29-1	TRBD2	TRBJ2-3	CSYGKAGLTDTQYF	TGCAGTTACGGAAAAGCGGGACTCACAGATACGCAGTATTTT
NA	TRBV11-2	TRBD2	TRBJ2-3	CASYLMLAGGSADTQYF	TGTGCCAGCTACTTGATGTTAGCGGGAGGTTCCGCAGATACGCAGTATTTT
NA	TRBV10-3	NA	TRBJ2-1	CAISESGLPYPIIYNEQFF	TGTGCCATCAGTGAGTCGGGGCTACCTTATCCGATCATCTACAATGAGCAGTTCTTC
NA	TRBV4-1	TRBD1	TRBJ1-2	CATSPSGTGFGYGYTF	TGCGCCACCAGCCCATCCGGGACAGGGTTTGGCTATGGCTACACCTTC
NA	TRBV11-1	NA	TRBJ2-2	CASCLQLGGPTKFRAKYGELFF	TGTGCCAGCTGTCTCCAGCTAGGAGGGCCCACTAAGTTCAGGGCCAAATACGGGGAGCTGTTTTTT
NA	TRBV29-1	NA	TRBJ2-7	CCVGDKGIWQYF	TGCTGCGTTGGGGACAAGGGGATATGGCAGTACTTC
NA	TRBV20-1	NA	TRBJ2-3	CSAREGRGTDTQYF	TGCAGTGCTAGAGAGGGACGGGGTACAGATACGCAGTATTTT
NA	TRBV12-3/TRBV12-4	NA	TRBJ1-6	CGSSLFRGSSSPLHF	TGTGGCAGCAGCTTATTTCGTGGGTCGAGTTCACCCCTCCACTTT
NA	TRBV4-1	NA	TRBJ1-5	CASNQITGTDSNQPQHF	TGCGCCAGCAACCAGATCACCGGGACGGATAGCAATCAGCCCCAGCACTTT
NA	TRBV29-1	NA	TRBJ1-2	CRVGSNYGYAF	TGCAGAGTAGGGAGTAACTATGGCTACGCCTTC
many	TRBV4-1	NA	TRBJ2-1	CASSQDLMGLSSYNEQFF	TGCGCCAGCAGCCAAGATCTAATGGGTCTGAGCTCCTACAATGAGCAGTTCTTC
once	TRBV11-3	TRBD2	TRBJ2-1	CASSPRSSGSRSYNERFF	TGTGCCAGCAGCCCCCGGTCTAGCGGGAGTAGATCCTACAATGAGCGGTTCTTC
many	TRBV20-1	NA	TRBJ2-3	CSARSRGSRTDTQYF	TGCAGTGCTAGATCCCGAGGATCCCGCACAGATACGCAGTATTTT
many	TRBV11-2	TRBD2	TRBJ2-5	CASSYRGGGETQYF	TGTGCCAGCAGCTACCGGGGGGGGGGAGAGACCCAGTACTTC
once	TRBV5-1	NA	TRBJ2-1	CARTPSEAVGNEQFF	TGCGCCAGAACCCCTAGCGAGGCAGTTGGGAATGAGCAGTTCTTC
few	TRBV12-3/TRBV12-4	NA	TRBJ2-6	CASSYGLSGANVLTF	TGTGCCAGCAGTTACGGACTTTCTGGGGCCAACGTCCTGACTTTC
NA	TRBV6-5	TRBD2	TRBJ2-1	CAIGQLAGYNEQFF	TGTGCCATCGGTCAACTAGCGGGTTACAATGAGCAGTTTTTC
many	TRBV20-1	TRBD2	TRBJ2-7	CSAPLGLAGVGEQYF	TGCAGTGCCCCCCTCGGCCTAGCGGGAGTCGGCGAGCAGTACTTC
NA	TRBV11-3	NA	TRBJ2-7	CAKLAGVGNEQYF	TGTGCCAAACTGGCGGGCGTGGGGAACGAGCAGTACTTC
once	TRBV7-8	TRBD1	TRBJ1-2	CPSGRETNRGPANYGYTF	TGTCCCAGCGGCCGAGAGACAAACAGGGGTCCAGCTAACTATGGCTACACCTTC
NA	TRBV20-1	NA	TRBJ2-3	CSATQVAGPSTDTQYF	TGCAGTGCAACCCAGGTGGCAGGGCCAAGCACAGATACACAGTATTTT
NA	TRBV5-1	TRBD2	TRBJ2-1	CTSSLGLAGFSYNEQFF	TGCACCAGCAGCTTGGGACTAGCGGGCTTCTCCTACAATGAGCAGTTCTTC
NA	TRBV12-3/TRBV12-4	TRBD1	TRBJ1-1	CASSFRATGGPEAFF	TGCGCCAGCAGTTTCAGGGCCACAGGGGGCCCTGAAGCTTTCTTT
many	TRBV20-1	TRBD1	TRBJ1-5	CSASWQGGPQHF	TGCAGTGCTAGTTGGCAGGGGGGTCCCCAGCATTTT
NA	TRBV4-1	NA	TRBJ1-5	CASSQITGADSNQPQHF	TGCGCCAGCAGCCAGATCACCGGGGCGGATAGCAACCAGCCCCAGCATTTT
NA	TRBV6-1	NA	TRBJ1-5	CTSSEDGDQPQHF	TGTACCAGCAGTGAAGATGGGGATCAGCCCCAGCATTTT